This T cell receptor beta chain emerged from a study of blood T cell repertoires in COVID-19. This clone was found a few times. Cohorts were based on clinical histories the participants reported. The method was immunoSEQ multiplex PCR; TCRdb's version includes in-frame clones alone and lacks a portion of them. The table records fewer than 300,000 clones, roughly 85% of them present only once. The CDR3 runs 14 residues. The V gene's germline CDR1 is LGHNA and CDR2 YNFKEQ. V was pared by 4 bases and J by 10 bases, with 7 bases of the junction left unmatched. The source is a woman between 50 and 59 years old who had recovered from COVID-19. Sequencing input: PBMCs or T cells enriched from blood (not recorded which). This chain connects TRBV4-2 to TRBJ1-6, with TRBD1 matching over 7 bases. CDR3: CASSLDRDGSPLHF. The CDR3 bases are TGTGCCAGCAGCCTTGACAGGGACGGGTCACCCCTCCACTTT.